The text below deals with one T cell receptor beta chain. The antigen it binds to is not known. The input lacks base qualities; no much larger clone sits a single base away. Donors were a few dozen systemically healthy Caucasian individuals from Russia aged 6 to 90 years. Each donor gave ten milliliters of peripheral blood, collected into EDTA-treated Vacutainer tubes. Ficoll-Paque density-gradient centrifugation was used to isolate PBMCs, with at least 6 million obtained per sample. Total RNA, at least 6 micrograms per sample, was extracted from PBMCs with Trizol reagent. Naive CD45RAhigh/CD27high T cell percentages were measured by flow cytometry on a PBMC aliquot from every donor. The library was made by 5' RACE. Sequenced using an Illumina HiSeq 2500. A second PCR of about 7 to 12 cycles was run with a J-beta primer mix and a sample-barcoded 5' primer. A unique molecular identifier was introduced onto each TCR beta cDNA molecule by a template-switch 5' adaptor carrying 12 random nucleotides. Each sample yielded at least 3 million CDR3-containing paired-end reads. First-strand cDNA was synthesized from all RNA with the Mint cDNA synthesis kit, primed by a TRBC-specific oligonucleotide. After uracil-DNA glycosylase treatment, a first 18-cycle PCR used universal primers M1SS and BC2_uni_R on all cDNA. From the authors' description of their analysis: Normalization of each sample was performed by random selection of 1 million high-quality reads, each carrying a distinct molecular identifier. Reads with shared molecular identifiers were discarded instead of being binned into consensus sequences. MiTCR, run with a Q25 quality threshold and the strictest error-elimination algorithm, handled CDR3 identification, clonotype clustering and error correction. A nonparametric unseen species model with Euler transformation was used to estimate lower-bound total TCR beta diversity. Using fastp at Q25 and MiXCR, TCRdb reprocessed the public reads and kept productive beta chains. CDR3 protein duplicates are merged, each entry listing the most common genes and DNA. In this record, the V and J calls reflect TCRdb's handling and not the investigators' own analysis. This sample gives about 800,000 distinct CDR3 sequences in total; 20% to 30% of them show up just once. Under 4.5% of the sample goes to the ten largest clones.

This sample is drawn from a study of blood T cells in healthy people across ages (dated by TCRdb to between 2015 and 2017). For the study in its entirety: Template switching captured roughly one uniquely barcoded TCR beta cDNA molecule per two T cells in model experiments. The donors were split into four age groups: young (average about 15 years), middle-aged (about 40), aged (around 67) and long-lived (approximately 89). Two additional independent replicas of 1 million unique cDNA reads from the same blood draw were analyzed for two donors (one aged 18 to 30 and one aged 80 or older). The study measured age-related changes in TCR beta repertoire diversity using deep sequencing normalized with unique cDNA molecular identifiers. Overall study outcomes, separate from this receptor: Donor CMV infection status was unknown, potentially confounding age-related changes in expanded clonotypes. The percentage of naive T cells measured by flow cytometry correlated strongly with observed TCR beta diversity. The long-lived group showed more naive CD4+ T cells, fewer expanded clones and increased TCR diversity than the aged group, suggesting age selection. Estimates of total diversity based on one million sequenced T cells were considered lower bounds and underestimates. Observed TCR beta diversity per million T cells fell roughly linearly with age, and a significant reduction was already apparent by age roughly 40. Because profiling used bulk unsorted PBMCs, naive and antigen-experienced compartments could not be compared conclusively.

CDR1 is given as SEHNR and CDR2 as FQNEAQ, both from the germline V gene (reference sequence). There are 13 amino acids in the CDR3, from cysteine to phenylalanine inclusive. Only the CDR3 part of the read is kept: 39 bases, read in frame from the first base. Deletion took 2 bases off V and 9 bases off J, with a span of 11 bases between the germline ends. The data were also submitted as part of a second study, on T cells of mothers and their children. The second paper further reports: Donors were nine systemically healthy Caucasian individuals: three mothers and their six children. cDNA synthesis used all of the extracted RNA, with around 1.6 ug of RNA in each 15 ul reaction. Sample barcodes and 2-4 random nucleotides were added via the M1S primer in the second PCR. Each mother yielded over 9 million TCR beta CDR3 reads and each child 2.5 million to 3 million reads. TCR recombination output is similarly shaped by thymic selection in related and unrelated pairs, with a minor effect exerted by inherited differences. Normalized repertoire overlap was always found to be slightly, but never significantly, higher in related mother-child pairs than in unrelated mother-child pairs. Persistent microchimeric T cell clones were not detected, at a sensitivity of around 99 clones per million clonotypes. The study used deep NGS to compare TCR beta repertoires of mothers and children, seeking features distinguishing related mother-child pairs from unrelated individuals. The mean age was roughly 44 +/- 4 years for the mothers and approximately 11 +/- 4 years for the children. Libraries were sequenced on Illumina HiSeq 2000 with 100+100 nt paired-end reads after adapter ligation with NEBNext reagents. To prevent cross-contamination, the mother and child libraries were prepared one month apart and sequenced in separate runs. Each donor had between about 450,000 and 2,100,000 distinct TCR beta clonotypes identified. Naive TCR beta clonotypes were estimated from low-frequency clonotypes matched to each donor's FACS-determined naive share, without sorting.

The chain uses TRBV7-9 and TRBJ2-1; the D gene lacks a confident call. The sequencing sample was made of blood. The TCR was taken from a boy younger than 18 in good health. The CDR3: CASSLSTQTEQFF. The base sequence is TGTGCCAGCAGCTTATCGACCCAGACTGAGCAGTTCTTC.